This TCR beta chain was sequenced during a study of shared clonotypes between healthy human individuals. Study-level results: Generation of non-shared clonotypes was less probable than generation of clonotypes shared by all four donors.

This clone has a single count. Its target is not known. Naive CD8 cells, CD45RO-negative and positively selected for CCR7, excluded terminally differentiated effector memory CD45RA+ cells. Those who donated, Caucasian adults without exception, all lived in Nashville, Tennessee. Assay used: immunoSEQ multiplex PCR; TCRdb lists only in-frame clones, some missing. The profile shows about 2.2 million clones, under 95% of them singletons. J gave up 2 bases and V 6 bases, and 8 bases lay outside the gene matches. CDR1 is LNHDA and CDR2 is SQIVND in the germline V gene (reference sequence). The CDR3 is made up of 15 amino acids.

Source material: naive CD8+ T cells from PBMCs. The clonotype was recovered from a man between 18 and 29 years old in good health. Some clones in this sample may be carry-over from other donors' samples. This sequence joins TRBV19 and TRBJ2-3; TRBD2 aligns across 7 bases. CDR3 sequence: CASSDRLANTDTQYF. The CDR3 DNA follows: TGTGCCAGTAGCGACCGACTAGCAAACACAGATACGCAGTATTTT. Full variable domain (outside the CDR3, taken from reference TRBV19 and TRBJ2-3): DGGITQSPKYLFRKEGQNVTLSCEQNLNHDAMYWYRQDPGQGLRLIYYSQIVNDFQKGDIAEGYSVSREKKESFPLTVTSAQKNPTAFYLCASSDRLANTDTQYFGPGTRLTVL.